This T cell receptor (beta chain) was retrieved from a study of T cell responses to AZD1222 COVID-19 vaccine. Findings and caveats of the study: At baseline, just a handful of AZD1222 recipients tested seropositive. No repertoire was sampled before or during the peak T cell response, only after it.

Only one count was recorded for this clone. Its antigen is not identified. Germline V CDR1 and CDR2: SGHRS, YFSETQ. V lost 0 bases and J lost 2, with 14 bases in between. This CDR3 has 16 amino acids. Libraries were prepared by immunoSEQ multiplex PCR; TCRdb keeps only in-frame clonotypes and omits some of them. The sample has about 110,000 clones; roughly 87% are singletons. This clonotype was obtained from an adult in good health. Sequenced material: peripheral blood, taken on day 0 of AZD1222 vaccination. The gene calls are TRBV5-1 and TRBJ1-1, with D maybe TRBD1 (5 bases). The CDR3 loop reads CASSLAAGRTNTEAFF. The CDR3 DNA sequence: TGCGCCAGCAGCTTGGCGGCGGGGAGGACAAACACTGAAGCTTTCTTT.